These 5 T cell receptor beta chains originate from one sample sequenced in a study of OX40 agonist ivuxolimab in advanced cancers. Measured with immunoSEQ multiplex PCR; TCRdb has only the in-frame clones, and not every one. The repertoire consists of 78,000 or so clones, with 85% occurring once and the leading ten covering about 17%. The sequences come from CD4+ or CD8+ T cells sorted from blood, collected in a trial of the OX40 agonist ivuxolimab. These receptors all stem from an adult with an advanced solid tumor such as melanoma, head and neck, liver or kidney cancer.

The chain recombines TRBV5-1 with TRBJ1-1; the D is unclear. The CDR3 runs to 13 residues. Trimming removed 1 base at V and 6 bases at J, with 10 bases between. Germline CDR1 SGHRS, CDR2 YFSETQ. The CDR3 spells CASSLTQTAEAFF. CDR3 nucleotide sequence: TGCGCCAGCAGCTTGACGCAAACGGCTGAAGCTTTCTTT. Full variable domain (remainder filled in from reference TRBV5-1 and TRBJ1-1): KAGVTQTPRYLIKTRGQQVTLSCSPISGHRSVSWYQQTPGQGLQFLFEYFSETQRNKGNFPGRFSGRQFSNSRSEMNVSTLELGDSALYLCASSLTQTAEAFFGQGTRLTVV.

This clone was observed a few times. V and J are TRBV11-2 and TRBJ2-1; TRBD2 is a possible D gene (5 bases). Looked up from germline, CDR1 is SGHAT and CDR2 is FQNNGV. Trimming removed 2 bases at V and 6 bases at J, with 11 bases between. The CDR3 covers 14 residues. CDR3 loop: CASSLFGVVNEQFF. DNA for the CDR3: TGTGCCAGCAGCTTATTCGGGGTGGTCAATGAGCAGTTCTTC.

The rearrangement joins TRBV5-6 to TRBJ1-3; the match to TRBD1 covers 9 bases. The germline V gene encodes CDR1 SGHDT and CDR2 YYEEEE. The ends lost 0 bases at V and 2 bases at J; junction bases unmatched: 3. This CDR3 has 16 amino acids. The CDR3 sequence is CASSLVGQGTGNTIYF. CDR3 DNA: TGTGCCAGCAGCTTGGTGGGACAGGGTACTGGAAACACCATATATTTT.

CDR3 nucleotides: TGCGCCAGCAGCTTTACTTCACTGGTTACAGATACGCAGTATTTT. It codes for CASSFTSLVTDTQYF. V gene TRBV5-1 combines with J gene TRBJ2-3, with D uncertain. The germline gives CDR1 SGHRS, CDR2 YFSETQ. V dropped 2 bases and J dropped 3 bases, with 13 bases sitting between them. CDR3 size: 15 residues.

J is TRBJ2-2 and V is TRBV2; 7 bases are shared with TRBD1. Germline V CDR1 and CDR2: SNHLY, FYNNEI. The CDR3 sequence is 15 residues long. V was pared by 6 bases and J by 1 base, with 5 bases of the junction left unmatched. The CDR3 DNA sequence: TGTGCCAGCAGCCCGAGGACAGGGAACACCGGGGAGCTGTTTTTT. Translating it yields CASSPRTGNTGELFF.